This T cell receptor (beta chain) was documented in a study of Ad26.COV2.S vaccination and SARS-CoV-2 variants. Study context: In the COV1001 trial, the donor was in the Ad26.COV2.S arm.

With regard to this clone: Its antigen is currently unknown.

The repertoire was sequenced with immunoSEQ multiplex PCR; TCRdb's copy has only in-frame clones and lacks some. The sample contains 300,000 to 400,000 clones, around 88% of which appear only once. The sample's treatment: approximately 18 received Ad26.COV2.S at low or high dose, single or two shots; 5 received placebo; per-sample allocation not given. Samples were taken on day 63 after the first vaccine or placebo injection. Findings of the study overall: The authors reported substantial breadth in spike-specific CD8+ and CD4+ T cell responses after vaccination.

The CDR3 has 13 amino acids. V dropped 7 bases and J dropped 3 bases, with 13 bases sitting between them. CDR1 and CDR2 (germline): GTSNPN, SVGIG (reference sequence). The chain joins TRBV30 to TRBJ1-3; D perhaps matches TRBD1 (5 bases). This clonotype originated in a person between 18 and 59 years old who received the Ad26.COV2.S COVID-19 vaccine or a placebo. The specimen was peripheral blood, collected in a trial of Ad26.COV2.S vaccine versus placebo. CDR3 sequence (DNA): TGTGCCTCTCAGGCGGGGGGTGGAAACACCATATATTTT. Protein: CASQAGGGNTIYF.